The rows below give T cell receptor beta chains drawn from one sample of a study of early T cells in non-severe SARS-CoV-2 infection. TCRdb reprocessed the 5' RACE reads via MiXCR and lists one record per CDR3 protein. The data contain roughly 81,000 distinct CDR3 sequences, roughly an eighth of them singletons. What was sequenced was whole blood. These receptors were obtained from an adult who was a healthcare worker with PCR-confirmed SARS-CoV-2 infection or an uninfected control (not recorded which). Both conserved end residues are trimmed from each CDR3. Fields, in order: V gene, clone size, J gene, CDR3 protein. Clone size is stated in some rows and not others, as once, few, many or a class when expanded.

v_gene: TRBV12-3/TRBV12-4
abundance: many
j_gene: TRBJ2-1
CDR3aa: ASSLGANEQF

v_gene: TRBV11-2
abundance: few
j_gene: TRBJ2-5
CDR3aa: ASSPTLAGLGETQY

v_gene: TRBV7-9
abundance: few
j_gene: TRBJ2-3
CDR3aa: ASSSDRGGTDTQY

v_gene: TRBV20-1
abundance: -
j_gene: TRBJ2-7
CDR3aa: SARSPGQGVHEQY

v_gene: TRBV7-6
abundance: few
j_gene: TRBJ2-2
CDR3aa: ASSLALMRPGELF

v_gene: TRBV28
abundance: -
j_gene: TRBJ2-7
CDR3aa: ASSLFAGNNEQY

v_gene: TRBV12-3/TRBV12-4
abundance: few
j_gene: TRBJ2-2
CDR3aa: ASRQGLNTGELF

v_gene: TRBV12-3/TRBV12-4
abundance: many
j_gene: TRBJ2-7
CDR3aa: ASSPGGRQEYEQY

v_gene: TRBV9
abundance: -
j_gene: TRBJ2-5
CDR3aa: ASSVDSGRGETQY

v_gene: TRBV2
abundance: many
j_gene: TRBJ2-5
CDR3aa: ASGRSLETQY

v_gene: TRBV7-2
abundance: few
j_gene: TRBJ1-2
CDR3aa: ASSRGAKEANYGYT

v_gene: TRBV11-3
abundance: many
j_gene: TRBJ1-1
CDR3aa: ASSLGIADDTEAF

v_gene: TRBV20-1
abundance: many
j_gene: TRBJ2-1
CDR3aa: SPEGGTLNEQF

v_gene: TRBV15
abundance: -
j_gene: TRBJ2-3
CDR3aa: ATSRDPGDTDTQY

v_gene: TRBV29-1
abundance: few
j_gene: TRBJ1-1
CDR3aa: SVATGGTEAF

v_gene: TRBV6-2/TRBV6-3
abundance: -
j_gene: TRBJ1-1
CDR3aa: ASSYGRVGTEAF

v_gene: TRBV12-3/TRBV12-4
abundance: -
j_gene: TRBJ2-1
CDR3aa: ASSSGYEQF

v_gene: TRBV29-1
abundance: many
j_gene: TRBJ2-3
CDR3aa: SVSVSLTDTQY

v_gene: TRBV13
abundance: many
j_gene: TRBJ1-1
CDR3aa: ASRPSSTSTMNTEAF

v_gene: TRBV6-8
abundance: -
j_gene: TRBJ2-7
CDR3aa: ASSAPRDSDSSYEQY

v_gene: TRBV5-5
abundance: many
j_gene: TRBJ1-2
CDR3aa: ASGPGPEDGYT

v_gene: TRBV5-1
abundance: -
j_gene: TRBJ2-3
CDR3aa: ASSYGTSGPDTQY

v_gene: TRBV6-2/TRBV6-3
abundance: -
j_gene: TRBJ2-1
CDR3aa: ASSTRQGTLKSSYNEQF

v_gene: TRBV12-3/TRBV12-4
abundance: many
j_gene: TRBJ1-3
CDR3aa: ASSLPQGSTGNTIY

v_gene: TRBV5-6
abundance: -
j_gene: TRBJ2-1
CDR3aa: ASSLVIPRNEQF

v_gene: TRBV27
abundance: -
j_gene: TRBJ2-7
CDR3aa: ASSYGQGAEEQY

v_gene: TRBV12-3/TRBV12-4
abundance: many
j_gene: TRBJ2-3
CDR3aa: ASSLPGPGDTQY

v_gene: TRBV6-5
abundance: -
j_gene: TRBJ2-1
CDR3aa: ASSTSHNEQF

v_gene: TRBV12-3/TRBV12-4
abundance: -
j_gene: TRBJ2-1
CDR3aa: ASGLAGGISYNEQF

v_gene: TRBV7-2
abundance: many
j_gene: TRBJ1-3
CDR3aa: ASRLSAGNTIY

v_gene: TRBV12-3/TRBV12-4
abundance: few
j_gene: TRBJ2-3
CDR3aa: ASSRTSTDTQY

v_gene: TRBV29-1
abundance: -
j_gene: TRBJ2-1
CDR3aa: SAPGSAGYNEQF

v_gene: TRBV6-5
abundance: -
j_gene: TRBJ2-1
CDR3aa: ASSYGAGGPSEQF

v_gene: TRBV3-1
abundance: -
j_gene: TRBJ2-5
CDR3aa: ASSQPARAEETQY

v_gene: TRBV11-2
abundance: few
j_gene: TRBJ2-1
CDR3aa: ASSPRGGQF

v_gene: TRBV10-3
abundance: many
j_gene: TRBJ1-3
CDR3aa: AISTNGKPGNTIY

v_gene: TRBV28
abundance: many
j_gene: TRBJ1-5
CDR3aa: ASSYPRGISQPQH

v_gene: TRBV29-1
abundance: few
j_gene: TRBJ2-7
CDR3aa: SVTEGQSYEQY

v_gene: TRBV20-1
abundance: -
j_gene: TRBJ2-5
CDR3aa: SAKSRLAGDQETQY

v_gene: TRBV12-3/TRBV12-4
abundance: -
j_gene: TRBJ2-7
CDR3aa: ASSRGGQYYEQY

v_gene: TRBV7-8
abundance: many
j_gene: TRBJ1-4
CDR3aa: ASSQDRVHEKLF

v_gene: TRBV20-1
abundance: few
j_gene: TRBJ2-7
CDR3aa: SAPGTAYEQY

v_gene: TRBV6-1
abundance: -
j_gene: TRBJ1-6
CDR3aa: ASSEQGGRIVTGSPLH

v_gene: TRBV11-3
abundance: many
j_gene: TRBJ2-7
CDR3aa: ASSLDSSEQY

v_gene: TRBV7-9
abundance: -
j_gene: TRBJ1-1
CDR3aa: ASSLAQGPNTEAF

v_gene: TRBV19
abundance: -
j_gene: TRBJ2-7
CDR3aa: ASSTLAQGLSYEQY

v_gene: TRBV6-2/TRBV6-3
abundance: -
j_gene: TRBJ2-1
CDR3aa: ASSYPTASGHIYNEQF

v_gene: TRBV28
abundance: many
j_gene: TRBJ1-6
CDR3aa: ASSYPPNSPLH

v_gene: TRBV11-2
abundance: -
j_gene: TRBJ2-1
CDR3aa: ASSLIAGPIYNEQF

v_gene: TRBV5-5
abundance: -
j_gene: TRBJ1-3
CDR3aa: ASSFLDTVVGNTIY

v_gene: TRBV11-2
abundance: many
j_gene: TRBJ2-1
CDR3aa: ASILSGSDEQF

v_gene: TRBV18
abundance: many
j_gene: TRBJ2-1
CDR3aa: ASSPALAGAYNEQF

v_gene: TRBV7-3
abundance: few
j_gene: TRBJ2-5
CDR3aa: ASSQGAGGGQETQY

v_gene: TRBV10-3
abundance: few
j_gene: TRBJ2-7
CDR3aa: AISELGTSGPSYEQY

v_gene: TRBV28
abundance: many
j_gene: TRBJ2-7
CDR3aa: ASSNPQREGRYEQY

v_gene: TRBV20-1
abundance: few
j_gene: TRBJ2-7
CDR3aa: SASRQGTEQY

v_gene: TRBV5-4
abundance: -
j_gene: TRBJ1-4
CDR3aa: ASRRTGENNEKLF

v_gene: TRBV12-3/TRBV12-4
abundance: -
j_gene: TRBJ1-1
CDR3aa: ASSFETGRGAF

v_gene: TRBV7-3
abundance: -
j_gene: TRBJ1-6
CDR3aa: ASSHGTSGSPLH

v_gene: TRBV7-8
abundance: -
j_gene: TRBJ2-7
CDR3aa: ASSLKNRSQ